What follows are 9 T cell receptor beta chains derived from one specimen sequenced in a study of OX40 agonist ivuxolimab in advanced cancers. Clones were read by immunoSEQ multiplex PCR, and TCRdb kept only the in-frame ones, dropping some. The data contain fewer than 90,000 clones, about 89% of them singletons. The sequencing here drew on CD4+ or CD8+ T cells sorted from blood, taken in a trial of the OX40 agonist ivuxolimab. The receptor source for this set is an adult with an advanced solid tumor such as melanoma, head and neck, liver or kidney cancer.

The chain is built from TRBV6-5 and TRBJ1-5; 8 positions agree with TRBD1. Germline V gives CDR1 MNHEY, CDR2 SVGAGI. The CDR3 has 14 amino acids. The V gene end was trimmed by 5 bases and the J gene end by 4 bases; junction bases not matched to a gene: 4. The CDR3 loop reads CASSPRGRNQPQHF. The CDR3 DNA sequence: TGTGCCAGCAGTCCCAGGGGGCGAAATCAGCCCCAGCATTTT.

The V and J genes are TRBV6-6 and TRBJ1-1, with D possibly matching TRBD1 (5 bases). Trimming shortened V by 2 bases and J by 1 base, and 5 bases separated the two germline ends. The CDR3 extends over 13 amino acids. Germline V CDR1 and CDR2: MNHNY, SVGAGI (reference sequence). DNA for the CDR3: TGTGCCAGCAGTTACGGGGGGAACACTGAAGCTTTCTTT. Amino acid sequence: CASSYGGNTEAFF.

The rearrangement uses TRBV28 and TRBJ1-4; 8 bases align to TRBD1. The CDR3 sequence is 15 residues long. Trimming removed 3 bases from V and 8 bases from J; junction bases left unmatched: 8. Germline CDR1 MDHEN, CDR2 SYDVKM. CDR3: CASSFRTRGREKLFF. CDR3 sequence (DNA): TGTGCCAGCAGTTTTAGGACCAGGGGGCGAGAAAAACTGTTTTTT.

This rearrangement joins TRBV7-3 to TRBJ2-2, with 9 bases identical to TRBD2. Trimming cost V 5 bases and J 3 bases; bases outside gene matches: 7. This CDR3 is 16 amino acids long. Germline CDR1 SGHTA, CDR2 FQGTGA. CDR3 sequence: CASSPPAGGDTGELFF. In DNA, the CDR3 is TGTGCCAGCAGCCCCCCAGCGGGGGGAGACACCGGGGAGCTGTTTTTT.

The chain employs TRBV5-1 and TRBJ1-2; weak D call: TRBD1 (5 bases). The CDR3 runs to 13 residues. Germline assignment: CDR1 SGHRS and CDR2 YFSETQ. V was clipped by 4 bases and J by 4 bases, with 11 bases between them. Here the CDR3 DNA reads TGCGCCAGCAGCGTCGGGGGAGCCTATGGCTACACCTTC. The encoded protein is CASSVGGAYGYTF. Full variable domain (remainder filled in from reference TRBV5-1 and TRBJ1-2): KAGVTQTPRYLIKTRGQQVTLSCSPISGHRSVSWYQQTPGQGLQFLFEYFSETQRNKGNFPGRFSGRQFSNSRSEMNVSTLELGDSALYLCASSVGGAYGYTFGSGTRLTVV.

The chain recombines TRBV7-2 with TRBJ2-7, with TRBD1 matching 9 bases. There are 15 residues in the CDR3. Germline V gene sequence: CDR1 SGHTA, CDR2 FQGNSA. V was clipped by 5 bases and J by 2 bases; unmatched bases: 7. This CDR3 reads CASSEGTGNPYEQYF. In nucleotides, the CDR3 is TGTGCCAGCAGCGAGGGGACAGGGAACCCCTACGAGCAGTACTTC. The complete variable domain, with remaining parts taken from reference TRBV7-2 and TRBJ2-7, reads GAGVSQSPSNKVTEKGKDVELRCDPISGHTALYWYRQSLGQGLEFLIYFQGNSAPDKSGLPSDRFSAERTGGSVSTLTIQRTQQEDSAVYLCASSEGTGNPYEQYFGPGTRLTVT.

CDR3 protein: CASSPQQGYEQYF. CDR3 in DNA: TGTGCCAGCTCACCACAACAGGGCTACGAGCAGTACTTC. This chain connects TRBV18 to TRBJ2-7, with D maybe TRBD1 (6 bases). Looked up from germline, CDR1 is KGHSH and CDR2 is LQKENI. V was cut by 1 base and J by 3 bases, with 7 bases left in between. The CDR3 length is 13 residues.

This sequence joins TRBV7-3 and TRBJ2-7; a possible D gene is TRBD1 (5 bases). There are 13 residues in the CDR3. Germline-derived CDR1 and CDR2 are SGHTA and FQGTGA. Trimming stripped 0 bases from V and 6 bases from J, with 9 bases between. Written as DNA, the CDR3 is TGTGCCAGCAGCTTAACAGGGCAGGGCGAGCAGTACTTC. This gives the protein CASSLTGQGEQYF. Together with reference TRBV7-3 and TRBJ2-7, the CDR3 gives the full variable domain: GAGVSQTPSNKVTEKGKYVELRCDPISGHTALYWYRQSLGQGPEFLIYFQGTGAADDSGLPNDRFFAVRPEGSVSTLKIQRTERGDSAVYLCASSLTGQGEQYFGPGTRLTVT.

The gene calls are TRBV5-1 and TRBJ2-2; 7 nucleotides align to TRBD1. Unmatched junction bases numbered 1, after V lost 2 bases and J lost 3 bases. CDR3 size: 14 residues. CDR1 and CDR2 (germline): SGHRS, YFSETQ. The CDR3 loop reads CASSFGTDTGELFF. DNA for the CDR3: TGCGCCAGCAGCTTCGGGACAGACACCGGGGAGCTGTTTTTT.